One and the same sample provided the 20 T cell receptor beta chains below, sequenced in a study of blood T cells in healthy people across ages (dated by TCRdb to about 2015). The library was made by 5' RACE. Instrument used: Illumina HiSeq 2500. A second PCR of about 7 to 12 cycles was run with a J-beta primer mix and a sample-barcoded 5' primer. TCRdb ran its own pipeline on the public reads, namely fastp trimming at Q25 and MiXCR clone calling, and kept in-frame beta chains. Rows are combined by CDR3 protein, so each entry shows the most common genes and DNA. The table for this sample lists some 1.4 million distinct CDR3 sequences; roughly 40% of them were counted only once. In total, the top ten clones hold roughly 7.9% of the sample. Input material: blood. These receptors all come from a woman aged 18-29 years in good health.

The V gene is TRBV12-3 or TRBV12-4, the J gene TRBJ1-2; 7 nucleotides match TRBD1. Unmatched junction bases numbered 14, after V lost 5 bases and J lost 5 bases. The CDR3 consists of 16 residues. CDR3 in amino acids: CASSVTDQGVAYGYTF. The CDR3 DNA reads TGTGCCAGCAGTGTGACGGATCAGGGGGTAGCGTATGGCTACACCTTC.

This sequence joins TRBV9 and TRBJ1-6, with TRBD1 identical over 8 bases. CDR3 length: 16 residues. Germline-derived CDR1 and CDR2 are SGDLS and YYNGEE. V dropped 4 bases and J dropped 5; count of bases not matched to a gene: 8. CDR3 sequence (DNA): TGTGCCAGCAGCCCCCACGGGGGACAGGATAATTCACCCCTCCACTTT. Translation: CASSPHGGQDNSPLHF. Full variable domain (outside the CDR3, taken from reference TRBV9 and TRBJ1-6): DSGVTQTPKHLITATGQRVTLRCSPRSGDLSVYWYQQSLDQGLQFLIQYYNGEERAKGNILERFSAQQFPDLHSELNLSSLELGDSALYFCASSPHGGQDNSPLHFGNGTRLTVT.

This chain uses TRBV5-1 with TRBJ1-1; D gene ambiguous. The CDR3 totals 15 residues. V lost 6 bases to trimming and J lost 0 bases, with 15 bases between them. The germline gives CDR1 SGHRS, CDR2 YFSETQ. DNA for the CDR3: TGCGCCAGCACCCCATCGACGAGGGTGAACACTGAAGCTTTCTTT. Its protein is CASTPSTRVNTEAFF.

This clonotype was seen a handful of times. The CDR3 DNA is TGTGCCAGCAGCTTAGAACCAGCGGGAGGATTAGCAGATACGCAGTATTTT. This gives the protein CASSLEPAGGLADTQYF. The chain couples TRBV7-2 to TRBJ2-3, with TRBD2 matching 9 bases. Losses at the gene ends were 1 base for V and 4 bases for J; bases not matched to a gene: 9. This CDR3 spans 17 amino acids. Germline assignment: CDR1 SGHTA and CDR2 FQGNSA.

With regard to this clonotype: The junction shows a germline mismatch at one end, possibly a read error. CDR3 amino acids: CSAGDYTGTDTQYF. CDR3 DNA sequence: TGCAGTGCTGGAGATTATACCGGGACAGATACGCAGTATTTT. This chain joins TRBV20-1 and TRBJ2-3, with D hard to call. The CDR3 spans 14 residues. The germline CDR1 and CDR2 sequences are DFQATT and SNEGSKA (reference sequence).

This chain links TRBV3-1 with TRBJ2-1; TRBD2 is a possible D gene (6 bases). The CDR3 totals 15 residues. Trimming cost V 5 bases and J 10 bases, with 21 bases left between them. The germline V gene encodes CDR1 LGHDT and CDR2 YNNKEL (reference sequence). The CDR3 DNA follows: TGTGCCAGCAGCTTAAGCGCGGGGATCTCCTACGAGCAGTTCTTC. Amino acid sequence: CASSLSAGISYEQFF.

The V and J genes are TRBV12-3 or TRBV12-4 and TRBJ2-5, with 8 bases matching TRBD2. V was clipped by 6 bases and J by 2 bases; unmatched bases: 8. This CDR3 is 15 amino acids long. CDR3 in amino acids: CASRLGLARQETQYF. CDR3 DNA: TGTGCCAGCAGACTAGGACTAGCCCGACAAGAGACCCAGTACTTC.

The J gene is TRBJ2-1, the V gene TRBV6-4, with 9 positions matching TRBD1. Trimming cost V 8 bases and J 9 bases; bases outside gene matches: 14. CDR1 and CDR2 from the germline V gene are MRHNA and SNTAGT. The CDR3 is made up of 15 amino acids. CDR3 in amino acids: CASSPGTGFSSEQFF. The CDR3 bases are TGTGCCAGCTCTCCCGGGACAGGGTTTAGTAGTGAGCAGTTCTTC.

The chain combines TRBV3-1 with TRBJ1-1, with a possible D match to TRBD1 (5 bases). Looked up from germline, CDR1 is LGHDT and CDR2 is YNNKEL (reference sequence). Trimming shortened V by 1 base and J by 3 bases, and 9 bases separated the two germline ends. This CDR3 is built from 14 residues. The CDR3 region has the DNA TGTGCCAGCAGCCAAGCAGGGAAGGACACTGAAGCTTTCTTT. The encoded protein is CASSQAGKDTEAFF. The full variable domain, in which reference TRBV3-1 and TRBJ1-1 provide the parts outside the CDR3, is DTAVSQTPKYLVTQMGNDKSIKCEQNLGHDTMYWYKQDSKKFLKIMFSYNNKELIINETVPNRFSPKSPDKAHLNLHINSLELGDSAVYFCASSQAGKDTEAFFGQGTRLTVV.

This chain connects TRBV7-3 to TRBJ1-1, with TRBD1 identical over 7 bases. The junction had 10 bases not matched to a gene; V was cut back by 5 bases and J by 4 bases. The V gene's germline CDR1 is SGHTA and CDR2 FQGTGA. This CDR3 region has 15 residues. The CDR3 protein is CASSIGVRDSTEAFF. CDR3 coding DNA: TGTGCCAGCAGCATAGGGGTACGGGACAGCACTGAAGCTTTCTTT.

A few counts support this clonotype. This chain connects TRBV3-1 to TRBJ1-2; TRBD1 is a possible D gene (5 bases). Trimming stripped 4 bases from V and 4 bases from J, with 13 bases between. The germline CDR1 and CDR2 sequences are LGHDT and YNNKEL (reference sequence). The CDR3 runs to 14 residues. The chain's CDR3 is CASSPRGPLYGYTF. The DNA for the CDR3 is TGTGCCAGCAGCCCCCGGGGACCTCTCTATGGCTACACCTTC.

The chain couples TRBV2 to TRBJ2-3; D call uncertain. V gave up 5 bases and J gave up 2 bases, with 29 bases separating them. Germline V gene sequence: CDR1 SNHLY, CDR2 FYNNEI. CDR3 length: 20 residues. The CDR3 region is CASSFSSASNSFLVTDTQYF. CDR3 DNA sequence: TGTGCCAGCAGTTTCTCCTCGGCTTCCAACAGTTTCCTAGTCACAGATACGCAGTATTTT.

The chain combines TRBV9 with TRBJ2-1, with D hard to call. V lost 1 base to trimming and J lost 8 bases, with 13 bases between them. The CDR3 runs 14 residues. CDR1 is SGDLS, CDR2 YYNGEE, per germline. CDR3 in amino acids: CASSVTNSGHEQFF. Here the CDR3 DNA reads TGTGCCAGCAGCGTAACCAATTCAGGTCATGAGCAGTTCTTC.

The chain carries TRBV29-1 and TRBJ2-3; maybe TRBD1 (6 bases). Germline V CDR1 and CDR2: SQVTM, ANQGSEA. The V end was cut by 3 bases, the J end by 0 bases, with 10 bases between. CDR3 size: 14 residues. This CDR3 is CSVERGYSTDTQYF. DNA of the CDR3: TGCAGCGTTGAGAGGGGGTATAGCACAGATACGCAGTATTTT.

The rearrangement links TRBV5-1 to TRBJ1-1; the match to TRBD1 covers 8 bases. This CDR3 is 16 amino acids long. V shed 5 bases, J shed 4 bases, and the junction held 13 bases outside the gene matches. In germline, CDR1 is SGHRS, CDR2 YFSETQ. The CDR3 DNA sequence: TGCGCCAGCAGTCACACAACACAGGGGGTAAGCACTGAAGCTTTCTTT. The encoded protein is CASSHTTQGVSTEAFF.

This clonotype turned up a few times. This chain links TRBV6-2 or TRBV6-3 with TRBJ2-1; D is unclear. Germline loops: CDR1 MNHEY, CDR2 SVGEGT. V was pared by 5 bases and J by 2 bases, with 13 bases between. The CDR3 runs 15 residues. The CDR3 sequence is CASSALLRTYNEQFF. The CDR3 coding sequence is TGTGCCAGCAGTGCCCTTCTTCGTACCTACAATGAGCAGTTCTTC.

This clonotype has just a few counts. The chain couples TRBV25-1 to TRBJ2-7, with D maybe TRBD1 (6 bases). CDR1 and CDR2 from the germline V gene are MGHDK and SYGVNS. The CDR3 is 13 amino acids. V lost 6 bases, J lost 4 bases, and 13 bases lay in between. The DNA for the CDR3 is TGTGCCAGCAGAGACAGGAATCAGTACGAGCAGTACTTC. Translating gives CASRDRNQYEQYF.

This sequence joins TRBV20-1 and TRBJ1-1; D not certain. Germline values: CDR1 DFQATT, CDR2 SNEGSKA (reference sequence). The CDR3 has 13 residues. In nucleotides, the CDR3 is TGCAGCCCCTCTGCGTCCGTCGGGGCTGAAGCTTTCTTT. It is translated as CSPSASVGAEAFF.

V gene TRBV9 combines with J gene TRBJ2-7; D might be TRBD1 or TRBD2, each matching 5 bases. Germline V CDR1 and CDR2: SGDLS, YYNGEE. CDR3 length: 16 residues. Trimming left V 2 bases short and J 0 bases short, with 15 bases between. CDR3 protein: CASSVGATGISYEQYF. The CDR3 nucleotides are TGTGCCAGCAGCGTTGGGGCGACGGGGATCTCCTACGAGCAGTACTTC. The full variable domain, completed using reference TRBV9 and TRBJ2-7, is DSGVTQTPKHLITATGQRVTLRCSPRSGDLSVYWYQQSLDQGLQFLIQYYNGEERAKGNILERFSAQQFPDLHSELNLSSLELGDSALYFCASSVGATGISYEQYFGPGTRLTVT.

The gene calls are TRBV2 and TRBJ2-2, with 11 bases that match TRBD2. V trimming: 7 bases; J trimming: 4 bases; junction bases outside the gene matches: 11. The CDR3 has 17 residues. CDR1 is SNHLY and CDR2 is FYNNEI in the germline V gene. CDR3 sequence: CASKLTGTSGFTGELFF. As DNA, the CDR3 is TGTGCCAGCAAACTAACCGGGACTAGCGGCTTCACCGGGGAGCTGTTTTTT.